This section outlines one T cell receptor beta chain sequence together with its context. The data are from a study of blood T cell repertoires in COVID-19. Measured with immunoSEQ multiplex PCR; TCRdb has only the in-frame clones, and not every one. The sample includes fewer than 300,000 clones, roughly 86% of them seen just once. Sequences were obtained from peripheral blood. This TCR was sampled from a man between 35 and 55 years old who had recovered from COVID-19.

Here the CDR3 DNA reads TGCGCCAGCAGCCAAGAAGGACCCGGGGTTGCTCGCGGCTACACCTTC. Its protein is CASSQEGPGVARGYTF. The V and J genes are TRBV4-1 and TRBJ1-2; D unresolved. V lost 0 bases to trimming and J lost 8 bases, with 19 bases between them. CDR1 and CDR2 from the germline V gene are MGHRA and YSYEKL. The length of the CDR3 is 16 residues.